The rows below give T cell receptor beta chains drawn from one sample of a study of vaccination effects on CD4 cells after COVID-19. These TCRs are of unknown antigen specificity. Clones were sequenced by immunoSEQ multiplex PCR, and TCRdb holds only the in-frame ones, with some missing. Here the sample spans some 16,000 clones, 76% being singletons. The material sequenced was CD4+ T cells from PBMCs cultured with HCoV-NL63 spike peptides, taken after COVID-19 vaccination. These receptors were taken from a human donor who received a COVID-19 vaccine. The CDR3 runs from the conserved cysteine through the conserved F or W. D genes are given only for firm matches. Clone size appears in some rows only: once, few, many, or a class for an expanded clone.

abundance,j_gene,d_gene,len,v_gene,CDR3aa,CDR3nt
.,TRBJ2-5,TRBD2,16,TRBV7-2,CASSLRLAGGLGTQYF,TGTGCCAGCAGCCTCCGACTAGCGGGGGGCTTGGGGACCCAGTACTTC
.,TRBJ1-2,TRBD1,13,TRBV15,CATSRETGYGYTF,TGTGCCACCAGCAGGGAGACAGGGTATGGCTACACCTTC
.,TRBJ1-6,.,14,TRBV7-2,CASSSQGAGSPLHF,TGTGCCAGCAGCTCACAGGGCGCAGGGTCACCCCTCCACTTT
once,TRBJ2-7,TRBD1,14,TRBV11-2,CASSLDWTGGEQYF,TGTGCCAGCAGCTTAGATTGGACAGGGGGCGAGCAGTACTTC
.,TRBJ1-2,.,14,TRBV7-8,CASSEIREPYGYTF,TGTGCCAGCAGCGAAATCAGGGAGCCCTATGGCTACACCTTC
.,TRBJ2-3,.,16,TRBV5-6,CASSLGLRASTDTQYF,TGTGCCAGCAGCTTGGGTCTCAGGGCTAGCACAGATACGCAGTATTTT
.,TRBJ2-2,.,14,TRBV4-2,CASSPGAATGELFF,TGTGCCAGCAGCCCGGGGGCGGCCACCGGGGAGCTGTTTTTT
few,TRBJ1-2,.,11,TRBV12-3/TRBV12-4,CASSPGTGYTF,TGTGCCAGCAGTCCAGGGACGGGCTACACCTTC
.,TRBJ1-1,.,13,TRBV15,CATSIIRDTEAFF,TGTGCCACCAGCATCATCAGGGATACTGAAGCTTTCTTT
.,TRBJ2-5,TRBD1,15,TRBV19,CATSRTDRPQETQYF,TGTGCCACCTCGCGGACGGACAGGCCTCAAGAGACCCAGTACTTC
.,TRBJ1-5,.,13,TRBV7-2,CASSLGVNQPQHF,TGTGCCAGCAGCTTAGGAGTGAATCAGCCCCAGCATTTT
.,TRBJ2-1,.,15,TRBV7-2,CASSSLGASYNEQFF,TGTGCCAGCAGCTCTTTGGGGGCCAGCTACAATGAGCAGTTCTTC
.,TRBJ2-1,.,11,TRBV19,CASSGASKQFF,TGTGCCAGTAGTGGCGCATCCAAACAGTTCTTC
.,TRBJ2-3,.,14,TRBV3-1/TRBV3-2,CASGMEGFGDTQYF,TGTGCCAGCGGGATGGAGGGTTTCGGAGATACGCAGTATTTT
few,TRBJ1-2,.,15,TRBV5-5,CASSSTIGGGYGYTF,TGTGCCAGCAGCTCCACAATCGGGGGGGGCTATGGCTACACCTTC
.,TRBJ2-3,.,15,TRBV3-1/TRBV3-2,CASSPQSRGPDTQYF,TGTGCCAGCAGCCCCCAGAGTCGGGGCCCAGATACGCAGTATTTT
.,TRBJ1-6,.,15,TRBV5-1,CASSLDGRRDSPLHF,TGCGCCAGCAGCTTGGACGGACGCCGGGATTCACCCCTCCACTTT
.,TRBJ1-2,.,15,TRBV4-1,CASSRTFEQNYGYTF,TGCGCCAGCAGCCGCACCTTCGAACAAAACTATGGCTACACCTTC
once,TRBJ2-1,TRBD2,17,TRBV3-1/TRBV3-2,CASSQDRLRGDYNEQFF,TGTGCCAGCAGCCAAGATCGTCTGCGGGGGGACTACAATGAGCAGTTCTTC
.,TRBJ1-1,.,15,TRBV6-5,CASSYSGLVNTEAFF,TGTGCCAGCAGTTACTCGGGCCTAGTTAACACTGAAGCTTTCTTT
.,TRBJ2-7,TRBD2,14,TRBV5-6,CASSLAGGVYEQYF,TGTGCCAGCAGCTTGGCCGGGGGGGTCTACGAGCAGTACTTC
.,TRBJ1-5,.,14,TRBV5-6,CASGGVYSNQPQHF,TGTGCCAGCGGGGGGGTTTATAGCAATCAGCCCCAGCATTTT
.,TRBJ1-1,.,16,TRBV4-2,CASSQFLQAVNTEAFF,TGTGCCAGCAGCCAGTTCTTACAGGCCGTGAACACTGAAGCTTTCTTT
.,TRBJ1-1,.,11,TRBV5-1,CASSLGTEAFF,TGCGCCAGCAGCTTGGGGACTGAAGCTTTCTTT
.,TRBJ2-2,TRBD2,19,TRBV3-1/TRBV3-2,CASSQAPGLAGGPTGELFF,TGTGCCAGCAGCCAAGCCCCGGGACTAGCGGGGGGGCCCACCGGGGAGCTGTTTTTT
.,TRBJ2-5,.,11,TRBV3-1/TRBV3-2,CASSPPGAQYF,TGTGCCAGCAGCCCGCCGGGGGCCCAGTACTTC
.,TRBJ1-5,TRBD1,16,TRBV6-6,CASSYSIGTGGQPQHF,TGTGCCAGCAGTTACTCGATAGGGACAGGGGGTCAGCCCCAGCATTTT
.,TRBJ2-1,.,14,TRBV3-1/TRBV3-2,CASSFRGTYNEQFF,TGTGCCAGCAGCTTCCGCGGGACCTACAATGAGCAGTTCTTC
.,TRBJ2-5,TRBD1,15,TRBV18,CASSPQLTGVETQYF,TGTGCCAGCTCACCTCAACTTACAGGGGTAGAGACCCAGTACTTC
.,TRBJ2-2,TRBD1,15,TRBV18,CASSLRTGLTGELFF,TGTGCCAGCTCACTTCGGACAGGGCTCACCGGGGAGCTGTTTTTT
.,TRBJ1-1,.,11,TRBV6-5,CASSYSRWTFF,TGTGCCAGCAGTTACTCCCGTTGGACTTTCTTT
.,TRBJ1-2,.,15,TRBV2,CASSTTNTPNYGYTF,TGTGCCAGCAGCACCACTAATACCCCTAACTATGGCTACACCTTC
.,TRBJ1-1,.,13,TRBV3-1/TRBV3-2,CASSHKANTEAFF,TGTGCCAGCAGCCATAAAGCGAACACTGAAGCTTTCTTT
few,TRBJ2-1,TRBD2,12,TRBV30,CAWSSGDNEQFF,TGTGCCTGGTCTAGCGGGGACAATGAGCAGTTCTTC
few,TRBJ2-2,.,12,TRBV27,CASSSVTGELFF,TGTGCCAGCAGTTCAGTCACCGGGGAGCTGTTTTTT
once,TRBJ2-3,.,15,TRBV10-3,CAISESGYLADTQYF,TGTGCCATCAGTGAATCGGGGTACTTGGCCGATACGCAGTATTTT
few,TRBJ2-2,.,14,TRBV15,CATSRVVRPGELFF,TGTGCCACCAGCAGAGTGGTCCGACCCGGGGAGCTGTTTTTT
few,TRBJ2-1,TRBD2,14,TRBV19,CASRGSGANNEQFF,TGTGCCAGTAGAGGGAGCGGGGCCAACAATGAGCAGTTCTTC
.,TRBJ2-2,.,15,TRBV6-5,CASSGTNENTGELFF,TGTGCCAGCAGCGGGACAAACGAGAACACCGGGGAGCTGTTTTTT
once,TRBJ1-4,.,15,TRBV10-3,CAISESGQTNEKLFF,TGTGCCATCAGTGAGTCGGGCCAGACTAATGAAAAACTGTTTTTT
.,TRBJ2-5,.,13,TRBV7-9,CASSRGATETQYF,TGTGCCAGCAGCCGAGGGGCTACGGAGACCCAGTACTTC
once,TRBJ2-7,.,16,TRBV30,CAWSATQGPSSYEQYF,TGTGCCTGGAGTGCAACTCAGGGCCCGAGCTCCTACGAGCAGTACTTC
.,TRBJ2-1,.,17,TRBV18,CASSPPVRSDVVGEQFF,TGTGCCAGCTCACCACCGGTCAGGTCGGATGTGGTCGGTGAGCAGTTCTTC
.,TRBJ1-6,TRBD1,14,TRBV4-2,CASSRTGENSPLHF,TGTGCCAGCAGCCGGACAGGGGAAAATTCACCCCTCCACTTT
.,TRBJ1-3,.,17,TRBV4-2,CASSQAAGGAAGNTIYF,TGTGCCAGCAGCCAAGCCGCGGGGGGAGCTGCTGGAAACACCATATATTTT
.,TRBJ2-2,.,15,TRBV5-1,CASSPGASWGGELFF,TGCGCCAGCAGCCCGGGGGCTAGCTGGGGCGGGGAGCTGTTTTTT
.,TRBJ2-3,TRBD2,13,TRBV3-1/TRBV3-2,CASSLFSGDTQYF,TGTGCCAGCAGCCTATTTAGCGGGGATACGCAGTATTTT
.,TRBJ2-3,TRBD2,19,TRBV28,CASSSFSSVGGRDTDTQYF,TGTGCCAGCAGTTCATTTAGTTCGGTAGGCGGGAGGGACACAGATACGCAGTATTTT